This T cell receptor (beta chain) was recorded in a study of blood T cell repertoires in COVID-19. About the study: Sites across the United States, Italy and Spain contributed samples from acute and convalescent COVID-19. Sources were T cells, B-cell-depleted T cells, or PBMCs; the material itself was cDNA or gDNA.

In the authors' methods: Estimates of nucleated cell counts were drawn from the amplification of reference gene primers. Clones were read by immunoSEQ multiplex PCR, and TCRdb kept only the in-frame ones, dropping some. That table is the source of V, J and clone size, and D and trimming were worked out from the DNA. The data show around 280,000 clones, 70% to 90% seen once. This receptor was identified in a man between 65 and 79 years old with acute or convalescent COVID-19. The sample consisted of peripheral blood.

The CDR3 sequence: CASSESGQTNSPLHF. In nucleotides, the CDR3 is TGTGCCAGCAGCGAGTCGGGACAGACCAATTCACCCCTCCACTTT. This chain uses TRBV9 with TRBJ1-6; the match to TRBD1 covers 7 bases. In germline, CDR1 is SGDLS, CDR2 YYNGEE. The CDR3 sequence is 15 residues long. V lost 3 bases, J lost 7 bases, and 7 bases stayed unmatched.